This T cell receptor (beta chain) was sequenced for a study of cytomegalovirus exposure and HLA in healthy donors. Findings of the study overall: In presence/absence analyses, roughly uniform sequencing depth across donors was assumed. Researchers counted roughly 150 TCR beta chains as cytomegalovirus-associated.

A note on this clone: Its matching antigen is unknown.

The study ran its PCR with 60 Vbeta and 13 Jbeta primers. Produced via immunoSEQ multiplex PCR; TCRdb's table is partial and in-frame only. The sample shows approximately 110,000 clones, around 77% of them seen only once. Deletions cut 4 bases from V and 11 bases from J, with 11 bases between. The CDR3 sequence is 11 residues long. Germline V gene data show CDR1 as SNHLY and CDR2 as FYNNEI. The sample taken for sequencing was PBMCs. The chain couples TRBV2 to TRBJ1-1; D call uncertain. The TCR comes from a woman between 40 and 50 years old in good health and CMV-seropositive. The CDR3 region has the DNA TGTGCCAGCAGTGTTTTTGGGGAGGCTTTCTTT. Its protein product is CASSVFGEAFF.